Below are 9 T cell receptor beta chains sequenced from a single sample in a study of T cell clonotyping in hematopoietic cell transplantation. Time point described: recipient sample about 28 days before transplant, after cytoreduction. The data were produced by immunoSEQ multiplex PCR, yet TCRdb's version contains in-frame clones alone and is incomplete. The data show about 18,000 clones, roughly 86% seen once. The material was peripheral blood mononuclear cells, obtained before stem cell transplant. The receptors were sampled from a man in his forties or fifties with acute myeloid leukemia. Some clones in this sample may be carry-over from other donors' samples.

This chain uses TRBV9 with TRBJ1-4, with 7 bases that match TRBD1. The CDR3 is 13 amino acids. Germline CDR1 reads SGDLS; CDR2 reads YYNGEE. With 3 bases clipped from V and 7 bases from J, the junction kept 3 bases outside the gene matches. CDR3 region: CASSGRQGEKLFF. CDR3 nucleotides: TGTGCCAGCAGCGGCCGACAGGGTGAAAAACTGTTTTTT.

The chain employs TRBV27 and TRBJ1-5; no firm D call. V was trimmed by 0 bases and J by 4 bases, leaving 7 bases between them. The CDR3 length is 14 residues. The germline V gene encodes CDR1 MNHEY and CDR2 SMNVEV (reference sequence). The CDR3 protein is CASSLSGENQPQHF. Here the CDR3 DNA reads TGTGCCAGCAGTTTATCAGGCGAAAATCAGCCCCAGCATTTT.

The genes are TRBV19 and TRBJ2-1, with 7 positions matching TRBD1. The germline V gene encodes CDR1 LNHDA and CDR2 SQIVND (reference sequence). The CDR3 totals 15 residues. Unmatched junction bases numbered 6, after V lost 3 bases and J lost 4 bases. In nucleotides, the CDR3 is TGTGCCAGTAGTATGGGACAGAAGGGGTACAATGAGCAGTTCTTC. Its protein is CASSMGQKGYNEQFF. Filled out from reference TRBV19 and TRBJ2-1, the complete variable domain reads DGGITQSPKYLFRKEGQNVTLSCEQNLNHDAMYWYRQDPGQGLRLIYYSQIVNDFQKGDIAEGYSVSREKKESFPLTVTSAQKNPTAFYLCASSMGQKGYNEQFFGPGTRLTVL.

The V call is TRBV28, the J call TRBJ2-7, with TRBD2 identical over 10 bases. The V and J ends lost 5 bases and 3 bases, in that order; junction bases with no gene match: 4. Germline V CDR1 and CDR2: MDHEN, SYDVKM. The CDR3 has 14 amino acids. The CDR3 sequence: CASSILAGVYEQYF. CDR3 coding DNA: TGTGCCAGCAGTATCCTAGCGGGGGTCTACGAGCAGTACTTC.

CDR3 DNA: TGTGCCAGCAGCTTATCAGAGTACAATGAGCAGTTCTTC. Encoded protein: CASSLSEYNEQFF. This chain uses TRBV7-6 with TRBJ2-1; D remains unclear. Trimming shortened V by 2 bases and J by 4 bases, and 6 bases separated the two germline ends. This CDR3 is built from 13 residues. Germline V gene data show CDR1 as SGHVS and CDR2 as FNYEAQ.

V is TRBV29-1 and J is TRBJ2-5; weak D call: TRBD2 (7 bases). This CDR3 contains 14 residues. Germline V gene lookup returns CDR1 SQVTM and CDR2 ANQGSEA. Deletions cut 2 bases from V and 7 bases from J, with 17 bases between. The CDR3: CSVELGQGRGTQYF. The CDR3 coding sequence is TGCAGCGTTGAACTCGGGCAGGGGAGGGGGACCCAGTACTTC.

This rearrangement joins TRBV7-9 to TRBJ2-7; weak D call: TRBD1 (5 bases). CDR1 is SEHNR, CDR2 FQNEAQ, per germline (reference sequence). The CDR3 length is 15 residues. The ends were cut back, 3 bases at V and 3 bases at J, with 15 bases in the middle. The CDR3 loop reads CASSFSRVGVYEQYF. The DNA of the CDR3 is TGTGCCAGCAGCTTCAGCAGGGTAGGGGTCTACGAGCAGTACTTC.

The chain combines TRBV19 with TRBJ1-5; D ambiguous. The CDR3 is 16 residues long. In germline, CDR1 is LNHDA, CDR2 SQIVND (reference sequence). The V gene lost 7 bases and the J gene lost 2 bases, with 18 bases spanning the gap. In DNA, the CDR3 is TGTGCCAGTACCCCCCGGGGTCGTGTTGGCAATCAGCCCCAGCATTTT. This gives the protein CASTPRGRVGNQPQHF.

The chain couples TRBV14 to TRBJ2-7; D gene ambiguous. The length of the CDR3 is 14 residues. Trimming pared 2 bases from V and 5 bases from J, leaving 13 bases between. Germline lookup yields CDR1 SGHDN and CDR2 FVKESK. CDR3 sequence: CASSQRKGFDEQYF. The CDR3 region has the DNA TGTGCCAGCAGCCAACGCAAGGGATTCGACGAGCAGTACTTC.